These 27 T cell receptor beta chains were sequenced from one sample in a study of beta chain features in type 1 diabetes. The sequenced template was cDNA made from the entire isolated RNA. Data came from immunoSEQ multiplex PCR; TCRdb stores just in-frame clones and leaves some out. The sample has under 950,000 clones, about a sixth seen once; the top ten hold 0.02% to 0.03%. Sequencing was performed on naive CD4+ T cells from blood. The receptors shown here come from a young woman in good health.

This clone was found a few times. The chain employs TRBV7-9 and TRBJ2-3, with TRBD2 matching 14 bases. The CDR3 extends over 19 amino acids. Germline CDR1 reads SEHNR; CDR2 reads FQNEAQ (reference sequence). Trimming took 3 bases from V and 3 from J; bases not matched to a gene: 11. The CDR3 nucleotides are TGTGCCAGCAGCTTGCCGGGACTAGCGGGAGCGATTCCAACAGATACGCAGTATTTT. Translation gives CASSLPGLAGAIPTDTQYF.

This clone was observed a handful of times. The chain couples TRBV5-6 to TRBJ1-2; 7 bases fit TRBD1. This CDR3 has 14 residues. The germline CDR1 and CDR2 sequences are SGHDT and YYEEEE. V was pared by 0 bases and J by 5 bases, with 4 bases of the junction left unmatched. In DNA, the CDR3 is TGTGCCAGCAGCTTGGAGGACAGGAAATATGGCTACACCTTC. The encoded protein is CASSLEDRKYGYTF.

As concerns this clone: In the same sample, other DNA sequences code for this CDR3. The rearrangement uses TRBV6-5 and TRBJ2-6, with D uncertain. Germline CDR1 MNHEY, CDR2 SVGAGI. V lost 2 bases and J 0 bases, leaving 2 bases between the germline ends. This CDR3 is 14 amino acids long. CDR3 amino acids: CASSYRSGANVLTF. Written as DNA, the CDR3 is TGTGCCAGCAGTTACCGCTCTGGGGCCAACGTCCTGACTTTC.

The V and J genes are TRBV7-3 and TRBJ2-1; D is possibly TRBD1 (5 bases). The V gene's germline CDR1 is SGHTA and CDR2 FQGTGA. Trimming removed 0 bases at V and 5 bases at J, with 14 bases between. The CDR3 runs 16 residues. This chain's CDR3 is CASSLTGQSRHNEQFF. CDR3 DNA: TGTGCCAGCAGCTTAACGGGGCAGTCCCGCCACAATGAGCAGTTCTTC.

The chain uses TRBV4-3 and TRBJ2-7; D not certain. V lost 0 bases and J lost 0, with 9 bases in between. The germline CDR1 and CDR2 sequences are LGHNA and YSLEER. The CDR3 has 15 residues. The CDR3 sequence is CASSQDLRSSYEQYF. The CDR3 region has the DNA TGCGCCAGCAGCCAAGATCTACGATCCTCCTACGAGCAGTACTTC.

This clone has a handful of counts. The V call is TRBV13, the J call TRBJ2-1, with 11 bases lining up with TRBD2. J was trimmed by 4 bases and V by 1 base; bases with no gene match: 6. The length of the CDR3 is 17 residues. Germline assignment: CDR1 PRHDT and CDR2 FYEKMQ (reference sequence). CDR3 loop: CASSLVASGRQYNEQFF. The CDR3 bases are TGTGCCAGCAGCTTAGTGGCTAGCGGGAGGCAGTACAATGAGCAGTTCTTC.

This clone was observed a few times. The V gene is TRBV7-2, the J gene TRBJ2-3; D is unresolved. This CDR3 is 14 amino acids long. V was cut by 6 bases and J by 0 bases, with 10 bases left in between. Looked up from germline, CDR1 is SGHTA and CDR2 is FQGNSA. Written as DNA, the CDR3 is TGTGCCAGCAGGGGTCGACCCAGCACAGATACGCAGTATTTT. The encoded protein is CASRGRPSTDTQYF.

The chain links TRBV15 to TRBJ1-1; D is unresolved. The CDR3 consists of 13 residues. V was shortened by 5 bases and J by 1 base, with 8 bases between the two germline ends. Germline V CDR1 and CDR2: LNHNV, YYDKDF (reference sequence). The CDR3: CATSLDTNTEAFF. The DNA of the CDR3 is TGTGCCACCAGCCTTGACACGAACACTGAAGCTTTCTTT.

The chain has TRBV11-2 and TRBJ2-5; D is unresolved. CDR1 is SGHAT, CDR2 FQNNGV, per germline. The CDR3 sequence is 12 residues long. V was clipped by 4 bases and J by 5 bases, with 8 bases between them. In DNA, the CDR3 is TGTGCCAGCAGCTCATCTCAGGAGACCCAGTACTTC. Translation: CASSSSQETQYF.

In this sample, this clone turned up a few times. V gene TRBV7-2 combines with J gene TRBJ1-5, with a weak D call TRBD1 (6 bases). Germline values: CDR1 SGHTA, CDR2 FQGNSA. The CDR3 loop spans 16 amino acids. Trimming took 1 base from V and 4 from J, leaving 14 bases between them. CDR3 protein: CASSLESGRGNQPQHF. The CDR3 DNA is TGTGCCAGCAGCTTAGAGTCGGGGAGGGGGAATCAGCCCCAGCATTTT.

This clone turned up a few times. This chain connects TRBV6-1 to TRBJ1-4, with D perhaps TRBD1 (5 bases). The V and J ends lost 10 bases and 8 bases respectively, with 17 bases between them. Germline V lookup: CDR1 MNHNS, CDR2 SASEGT. The CDR3 has 13 residues. CDR3 sequence (DNA): TGTGCCACCTCCCTCGGGGGTCGGGAAAAACTGTTTTTT. This codes for CATSLGGREKLFF.

V and J are TRBV5-1 and TRBJ2-6; TRBD1 is a possible D gene (5 bases). Germline V gene sequence: CDR1 SGHRS, CDR2 YFSETQ. CDR3 length: 13 amino acids. V gave up 4 bases and J gave up 4 bases, with 6 bases separating them. The CDR3 protein is CASSQGGANVLTF. Here the CDR3 DNA reads TGCGCCAGCAGCCAGGGCGGGGCCAACGTCCTGACTTTC.

The CDR3 DNA sequence: TGTGCCAGCAGTTCGGGACAGGGGGAGACCCAGTACTTC. Protein: CASSSGQGETQYF. This sequence joins TRBV28 and TRBJ2-5; TRBD1 aligns across 10 bases. This CDR3 comprises 13 residues. J gave up 5 bases and V 4 bases, and 1 base lay outside the gene matches. Germline loops: CDR1 MDHEN, CDR2 SYDVKM.

This chain joins TRBV28 and TRBJ2-1; the D is unclear. The CDR3 length is 14 residues. Germline values: CDR1 MDHEN, CDR2 SYDVKM. V was cut by 3 bases and J by 0 bases, with 6 bases left in between. CDR3 nucleotides: TGTGCCAGCAGTTTTCGGATCTCCTACAATGAGCAGTTCTTC. Amino acids: CASSFRISYNEQFF.

This clone was found a few times. V usage is TRBV5-1 and J usage is TRBJ1-4; unclear D gene. The V and J ends lost 1 base and 4 bases respectively, with 8 bases between them. The CDR3 contains 14 residues. Germline values: CDR1 SGHRS, CDR2 YFSETQ. CDR3 sequence reads: CASSLLEVNEKLFF. The DNA for the CDR3 is TGCGCCAGCAGCTTGTTGGAAGTTAATGAAAAACTGTTTTTT.

The chain employs TRBV28 and TRBJ2-2, with D unresolved. The germline gives CDR1 MDHEN, CDR2 SYDVKM. This CDR3 comprises 15 residues. With 10 bases removed from V and 0 bases from J, the gap between germline ends came to 15 bases. The CDR3 spells CATSIRVTNTGELFF. Here the CDR3 DNA reads TGTGCCACATCAATACGGGTAACGAACACCGGGGAGCTGTTTTTT.

This clone was counted a few times. The V gene is TRBV27, the J gene TRBJ2-1, with 9 nucleotides matching TRBD2. Unmatched junction bases numbered 8, after V lost 2 bases and J lost 0 bases. The CDR3 is 18 residues long. Germline V lookup: CDR1 MNHEY, CDR2 SMNVEV (reference sequence). The CDR3 DNA reads TGTGCCAGCAGTTTACTAGCGGGGAGTATCAGCTCCTACAATGAGCAGTTCTTC. Translated: CASSLLAGSISSYNEQFF.

The CDR3 DNA sequence: TGTGCCAGCAGCTTTCTCGGGCTGGACCCCTACGAGCAGTACTTC. Amino acids: CASSFLGLDPYEQYF. This rearrangement joins TRBV11-2 to TRBJ2-7; unclear D gene. The CDR3 loop spans 15 amino acids. Trimming shortened V by 3 bases and J by 2 bases, and 14 bases separated the two germline ends. Germline values: CDR1 SGHAT, CDR2 FQNNGV.

This clone came up a few times. The CDR3 coding sequence is TGTGCCAGCAGGATCCAGGGGGCGCAAGTCGGGGAGCTGTTTTTT. Its protein product is CASRIQGAQVGELFF. The chain uses TRBV6-1 and TRBJ2-2, with 8 bases that match TRBD1. Trimming at V came to 6 bases and at J to 7 bases, leaving 10 bases not matched to a gene. CDR1 MNHNS and CDR2 SASEGT come from the germline V gene. The CDR3 spans 15 residues.

This clone was found a few times. The chain combines TRBV25-1 with TRBJ2-5, with no clear D. The V end lost 1 base, the J end lost 1 base, and 4 bases lay between the germline ends. The CDR3 covers 13 residues. Germline CDR1 and CDR2: MGHDK and SYGVNS. CDR3 nucleotide sequence: TGTGCCAGCAGTGAATGGGGCCAAGAGACCCAGTACTTC. Its protein is CASSEWGQETQYF.

A few counts support this clone. The same CDR3 arises from other DNA sequences in this sample as well. The chain is built from TRBV9 and TRBJ2-1, with 8 bases matching TRBD2. The CDR3 runs 15 residues. Per germline, CDR1 SGDLS and CDR2 YYNGEE. V was clipped by 2 bases and J by 4 bases; unmatched bases: 5. DNA for the CDR3: TGTGCCAGCAGCGTTAGCGGGAATTCATACAATGAGCAGTTCTTC. This codes for CASSVSGNSYNEQFF.

The chain has TRBV28 and TRBJ2-5; 8 bases are shared with TRBD2. The CDR3 has 14 amino acids. Per germline, CDR1 MDHEN and CDR2 SYDVKM. The V segment lost 8 bases and the J segment 1 base; nucleotides outside the gene matches: 6. CDR3 DNA: TGTGCCAGCTTTCGGGGGGGGCTCCAAGAGACCCAGTACTTC. It codes for CASFRGGLQETQYF.

This clone was observed a few times. V and J are TRBV29-1 and TRBJ2-5; D may correspond to TRBD1 or TRBD2 (5 bases each). Near its end, the DNA agrees better with TRBJ2-7, so the J call may be wrong. Germline CDR1 SQVTM, CDR2 ANQGSEA. CDR3 length equals 11 residues. The DNA for the CDR3 is TGCAGCGTGGGGACCACCTACGAGCAGTACTTC. As protein: CSVGTTYEQYF.

This clone has a handful of counts. The rearrangement links TRBV11-2 to TRBJ2-3, with a weak D call TRBD1 (5 bases). The CDR3 contains 13 residues. V lost 8 bases to trimming and J lost 0 bases, with 9 bases between them. The V gene's germline CDR1 is SGHAT and CDR2 FQNNGV. CDR3 DNA: TGTGCCAGCGGGGCAGCTAGCACAGATACGCAGTATTTT. It encodes CASGAASTDTQYF.

This clone was seen a few times. The chain carries TRBV7-2 and TRBJ2-5; 14 positions match TRBD2. Germline V gene lookup returns CDR1 SGHTA and CDR2 FQGNSA. V lost 0 bases and J lost 5; bases outside the gene matches: 11. The CDR3 has 19 amino acids. The CDR3 here is CASSLAPLRLAGGRETQYF. Written as DNA, the CDR3 is TGTGCCAGCAGCTTAGCCCCCCTCCGACTAGCGGGAGGGAGGGAGACCCAGTACTTC. Complete variable domain (other parts from reference TRBV7-2 and TRBJ2-5): GAGVSQSPSNKVTEKGKDVELRCDPISGHTALYWYRQSLGQGLEFLIYFQGNSAPDKSGLPSDRFSAERTGGSVSTLTIQRTQQEDSAVYLCASSLAPLRLAGGRETQYFGPGTRLLVL.

The chain couples TRBV7-6 to TRBJ2-2, with 9 positions matching TRBD2. From germline, CDR1 is SGHVS and CDR2 FNYEAQ. CDR3 length: 16 amino acids. V lost 5 bases and J lost 2; bases outside the gene matches: 6. This CDR3 is CASSPRGGGNTGELFF. As DNA, the CDR3 is TGTGCCAGCAGCCCCCGCGGGGGGGGAAACACCGGGGAGCTGTTTTTT.

The CDR3 is CASSTNRDQPQHF. The CDR3 region has the DNA TGTGCCAGCAGCACCAACAGGGATCAGCCCCAGCATTTT. The gene calls are TRBV7-2 and TRBJ1-5, with a tentative D call TRBD1 (6 bases). This CDR3 comprises 13 residues. Per germline, CDR1 SGHTA and CDR2 FQGNSA. V lost 5 bases and J lost 5, with 10 bases in between.